This T cell receptor (beta chain) comes out of a study of control samples from healthy donors and cancer patients. The germline gives CDR1 MNHEY, CDR2 SVGAGI. This CDR3 has 13 amino acids. Trimming removed 7 bases from V and 5 bases from J, with 12 bases in between. The protocol was immunoSEQ multiplex PCR, while the TCRdb copy is restricted to in-frame clones and leaves out a portion. The repertoire holds 150,000 or so clones, with 91% as singletons. The receptor was isolated from a man aged 18 to 30 in good health. Sequenced sample: blood. The J gene is TRBJ1-5, the V gene TRBV6-5, with TRBD1 as a possible D gene (5 bases). CDR3 protein: CASTAGLHQPQHF. In DNA form, the CDR3 reads TGTGCCAGCACGGCGGGGCTGCATCAGCCCCAGCATTTT.